One sample yielded the 21 T cell receptor beta chains listed below, sequenced in a study of regulatory T cells in long-lasting Graves disease. With iRepertoire HTBI primers and Arm-PCR of CDR3 regions, TCR beta libraries were built. MiXCR, run by TCRdb on the multiplex PCR reads, gives a single entry per CDR3 protein. The sample records under 300,000 distinct CDR3 sequences, roughly 18% being singletons. As for time point: newly diagnosed GD, antithyroid drugs for less than 3 months. PBMC RNA was the source of the TCR library. This sample was shared with a second study, whose subject was T cells in Graves' hyperthyroidism and ophthalmopathy.

Source: peripheral blood mononuclear cells (PBMCs), taken at new diagnosis, from a patient treated with antithyroid drugs. All receptors derive from a woman in her thirties with Graves disease.

The sample holds many counts of this clonotype. The rearrangement links TRBV11-3 to TRBJ2-7, with D tentatively TRBD1 or TRBD2 (5 bases each). This CDR3 region has 13 residues. Trimming took 5 bases from V and 5 from J, leaving 13 bases between them. CDR1 SGHNT and CDR2 YENEEA come from the germline V gene. The CDR3 region is CASSLSAGNEQYF. CDR3 sequence (DNA): TGTGCCAGCAGCCTTAGCGCAGGGAACGAGCAGTACTTC.

The rearrangement uses TRBV3-1 and TRBJ1-1, with D unresolved. The V end was cut by 0 bases, the J end by 2 bases, with 13 bases between. CDR1 and CDR2 from the germline V gene are LGHDT and YNNKEL (reference sequence). The CDR3 is made up of 16 amino acids. CDR3 coding DNA: TGTGCCAGCAGCCAAGATCACAACTCTCCTAACACTGAAGCTTTCTTT. As protein: CASSQDHNSPNTEAFF.

This clonotype was detected ten times or more. This chain links TRBV10-3 with TRBJ1-5, with D unresolved. This CDR3 has 15 residues. CDR1 and CDR2 (germline): ENHRY, SYGVKD. V gave up 0 bases and J gave up 7 bases, with 13 bases separating them. CDR3 sequence: CAISESPFKPQPQHF. The CDR3 bases are TGTGCCATCAGTGAGTCTCCCTTCAAACCCCAGCCCCAGCATTTT.

Notes on this clonotype: A much larger clone differs by one base, so this may be a read error. J is TRBJ1-1 and V is TRBV6-4; no firm D call. Germline CDR1 reads MRHNA; CDR2 reads SNTAGT. The CDR3 runs 13 residues. Trimming pared 10 bases from V and 1 base from J, leaving 13 bases between. The CDR3 DNA reads TGTGCCACCCTACACCCTTCGAACACTGAAGCTTTCTTT. Translation gives CATLHPSNTEAFF.

This clonotype was picked up many times. The chain combines TRBV5-1 with TRBJ2-3; D perhaps matches TRBD2 (6 bases). V shed 8 bases and J shed 3 bases, with 16 bases lying between them. There are 14 residues in the CDR3. The germline V gene encodes CDR1 SGHRS and CDR2 YFSETQ. CDR3 loop: CASTLFAGTDTQYF. In nucleotides, the CDR3 is TGCGCCAGTACCCTCTTCGCGGGGACAGATACGCAGTATTTT.

The CDR3 coding sequence is TGTGCCAGCAGCAAAGGGACAGGTATTAGCACAGATACGCAGTATTTT. This codes for CASSKGTGISTDTQYF. The rearrangement uses TRBV11-3 and TRBJ2-3, with 8 positions matching TRBD1. Trimming took 5 bases from V and 0 from J; bases not matched to a gene: 7. The CDR3 is 16 residues long. Germline CDR1 and CDR2: SGHNT and YENEEA.

This clonotype has a handful of counts. One junction end disagrees with the germline gene, perhaps due to a read error. This chain links TRBV12-3 or TRBV12-4 with TRBJ1-2; 10 nucleotides agree with TRBD1. CDR3 length equals 15 residues. The CDR3 loop is CASSLVSGQGPGHTF. As DNA, the CDR3 is TGTGCCAGCAGTTTAGTTTCGGGACAGGGGCCTGGCCACACCTTC.

This clonotype showed up many times. The chain joins TRBV11-2 to TRBJ2-1; possibly TRBD2 for D (5 bases). V was shortened by 6 bases and J by 2 bases, with 11 bases between the two germline ends. CDR1 is SGHAT and CDR2 is FQNNGV in the germline V gene. CDR3 length: 14 amino acids. The CDR3 nucleotides read TGTGCCAGCAGTTTAACGGGGACCTACAATGAGCAGTTCTTC. As protein: CASSLTGTYNEQFF. The full variable domain, completed using reference TRBV11-2 and TRBJ2-1, is EAGVAQSPRYKIIEKRQSVAFWCNPISGHATLYWYQQILGQGPKLLIQFQNNGVVDDSQLPKDRFSAERLKGVDSTLKIQPAKLEDSAVYLCASSLTGTYNEQFFGPGTRLTVL.

This clonotype has a count of ten or more. The chain recombines TRBV7-9 with TRBJ2-4, with a weak D call TRBD1 (5 bases). Trimming pared 5 bases from V and 4 bases from J, leaving 12 bases between. The V gene's germline CDR1 is SEHNR and CDR2 FQNEAQ (reference sequence). The CDR3 is 14 amino acids. CDR3 amino acids: CASSPRSGKNIQYF. The CDR3 nucleotides read TGTGCCAGCAGCCCACGATCAGGGAAAAACATTCAGTACTTC.

This clonotype was seen at least ten times. The CDR3, as DNA: TGTGCCAGCTCACCAGGCAGGGGGCCGGCTAACTATGGCTACACCTTC. This translates into CASSPGRGPANYGYTF. This chain links TRBV18 with TRBJ1-2; 8 bases line up with TRBD1. The germline V gene encodes CDR1 KGHSH and CDR2 LQKENI. Unmatched junction bases numbered 5, after V lost 2 bases and J lost 0 bases. The length of the CDR3 is 16 residues.

This clonotype was found many times. The chain couples TRBV7-2 to TRBJ2-7; weak D call: TRBD2 (7 bases). Trimming left V 1 base short and J 2 bases short, with 12 bases between. The CDR3 is made up of 15 amino acids. Germline V gene data show CDR1 as SGHTA and CDR2 as FQGNSA. This CDR3 is CASSLGGGPTYEQYF. The CDR3, as DNA: TGTGCCAGCAGCTTAGGGGGGGGGCCGACCTACGAGCAGTACTTC.

This clonotype has ten or more counts. V gene TRBV2 combines with J gene TRBJ2-4, with 8 bases aligning to TRBD1. This CDR3 contains 17 residues. With V trimmed by 6 bases and J by 1 base, 11 bases remained unmatched. Germline CDR1 reads SNHLY; CDR2 reads FYNNEI. The CDR3 sequence: CASRDGRGRTAKNIQYF. The CDR3 DNA reads as TGTGCCAGCAGAGACGGCAGGGGGCGCACGGCCAAAAACATTCAGTACTTC.

About this clonotype itself: A much larger clone lies one base from this, so it may be a read error. The chain combines TRBV12-3 or TRBV12-4 with TRBJ2-3; D perhaps matches TRBD1 (6 bases). The CDR3 contains 15 residues. Trimming shortened V by 11 bases and J by 4 bases, and 22 bases separated the two germline ends. In DNA form, the CDR3 reads TGTGCCTGCACCCTCGGCTGGGGGCCCTCAGATACGCAGTATTTT. Translation: CACTLGWGPSDTQYF.

This clonotype was counted ten times or more. This rearrangement joins TRBV18 to TRBJ1-1; maybe TRBD1 (6 bases). CDR1 and CDR2 (germline): KGHSH, LQKENI. Trimming took off 3 bases at V and 5 bases at J, with 19 bases between the two ends. The CDR3 is 16 amino acids. In DNA form, the CDR3 reads TGTGCCAGCTCACCTTCAGGGGCGGGGTATGGGACTGAAGCTTTCTTT. It translates to CASSPSGAGYGTEAFF.

This clonotype was detected many times. The chain combines TRBV7-9 with TRBJ2-7; D is perhaps TRBD2 (6 bases). V gave up 10 bases and J gave up 0 bases, with 13 bases separating them. This CDR3 is 13 amino acids long. Germline V lookup: CDR1 SEHNR, CDR2 FQNEAQ (reference sequence). CDR3 residues: CATGRGSSYEQYF. The CDR3 DNA sequence: TGTGCCACGGGGCGGGGAAGCTCCTACGAGCAGTACTTC.

As regards this clonotype: This is likely an artifact of a read error, given a far larger clone one base away. The chain combines TRBV13 with TRBJ2-5; tentative D call: TRBD1 (5 bases). Trimming cost V 6 bases and J 7 bases, with 21 bases left between them. CDR3 length: 15 residues. CDR1 is PRHDT, CDR2 FYEKMQ, per germline (reference sequence). The CDR3 reads CASSEALPGSGTQYF. DNA of the CDR3: TGTGCCAGCAGTGAAGCGCTTCCAGGGTCGGGGACCCAGTACTTC. The whole variable domain, remainder taken from reference TRBV13 and TRBJ2-5, is AAGVIQSPRHLIKEKRETATLKCYPIPRHDTVYWYQQGPGQDPQFLISFYEKMQSDKGSIPDRFSAQQFSDYHSELNMSSLELGDSALYFCASSEALPGSGTQYFGPGTRLLVL.

This clonotype has a count of ten or more. J is TRBJ2-1 and V is TRBV5-1; D ambiguous. Germline V gives CDR1 SGHRS, CDR2 YFSETQ. V shed 4 bases and J shed 4 bases, with 9 bases lying between them. This CDR3 contains 13 residues. The CDR3 loop is CASSQLQYNEQFF. CDR3 DNA sequence: TGCGCCAGCAGCCAACTCCAGTACAATGAGCAGTTCTTC.

There are many counts of this clonotype. V gene TRBV7-9 combines with J gene TRBJ1-1; tentatively, D is TRBD1 (5 bases). The CDR3 has 15 amino acids. CDR1 is SEHNR, CDR2 FQNEAQ, per germline (reference sequence). V was pared by 2 bases and J by 5 bases, with 15 bases between. The CDR3 sequence is CASSLSRERGTEAFF. The CDR3 nucleotides read TGTGCCAGCAGCTTAAGCAGGGAAAGAGGAACTGAAGCTTTCTTT. The full variable domain, rest sourced from reference TRBV7-9 and TRBJ1-1, is DTGVSQNPRHKITKRGQNVTFRCDPISEHNRLYWYRQTLGQGPEFLTYFQNEAQLEKSRLLSDRFSAERPKGSFSTLEIQRTEQGDSAMYLCASSLSRERGTEAFFGQGTRLTVV.

The chain couples TRBV4-1 to TRBJ2-1, with D hard to call. V was trimmed by 1 base and J by 0 bases, leaving 10 bases between them. The CDR3 totals 16 residues. Germline V gene lookup returns CDR1 MGHRA and CDR2 YSYEKL. CDR3: CASSQVAVSSYNEQFF. The CDR3 coding sequence is TGCGCCAGCAGCCAAGTCGCGGTCAGCTCCTACAATGAGCAGTTCTTC.

The chain recombines TRBV6-1 with TRBJ2-7; no clear D. V was shortened by 0 bases and J by 1 base, with 7 bases between the two germline ends. CDR1 MNHNS and CDR2 SASEGT come from the germline V gene. The length of the CDR3 is 14 residues. CDR3 in DNA: TGTGCCAGCAGTGAAGCAACCAGTTCCTACGAGCAGTACTTC. This codes for CASSEATSSYEQYF.

This clonotype was counted only a few times. The V call is TRBV27, the J call TRBJ1-1; 12 nucleotides agree with TRBD1. CDR3 length equals 16 residues. V was pared by 4 bases and J by 6 bases, with 9 bases of the junction left unmatched. Germline assignment: CDR1 MNHEY and CDR2 SMNVEV (reference sequence). The CDR3 spells CASSSPGQGAFPEAFF. CDR3 sequence (DNA): TGTGCCAGCAGTTCACCGGGACAGGGGGCATTCCCTGAAGCTTTCTTT.